This T cell receptor (beta chain) is from a study of shared clonotypes between healthy human individuals. Trimming cost V 3 bases and J 6 bases; bases outside gene matches: 9. This CDR3 is 17 amino acids long. The germline V gene has CDR1 SGHAT and CDR2 FQNNGV. Turning to this clone: Its antigen remains unknown.

General study findings and limits: Investigators collected only blood, and repertoires in tissues likely differ.

Data came from immunoSEQ multiplex PCR; TCRdb stores just in-frame clones and leaves some out. This table has about 480,000 clones, nearly 80% appearing once. V is TRBV11-2 and J is TRBJ2-1; 12 nucleotides align to TRBD2. Source material: PBMCs. The TCR was taken from a woman in her forties in good health. Some clones in this sample may be carry-over from other donors' samples. The CDR3: CASSFRLAGVRANEQFF. CDR3 nucleotides: TGTGCCAGCAGCTTCCGACTAGCGGGAGTTCGTGCCAATGAGCAGTTCTTC.